The T cell receptor (beta chain) under discussion was sequenced for a study of radiotherapy plus CTLA-4 blockade in lung cancer. Study findings and constraints: After radiotherapy and ipilimumab, tumor-derived clones expanded in peripheral blood. Early blood T cell clone changes and increased post-radiation serum interferon-beta were reportedly the strongest response predictors.

In regard to this clone: The antigen remains undetermined.

Looked up from germline, CDR1 is LGHNT and CDR2 is FRNRAP. The length of the CDR3 is 20 residues. V lost 1 base to trimming and J lost 2 bases; unmatched junction nucleotides: 16. Libraries were prepared by immunoSEQ multiplex PCR; TCRdb keeps only in-frame clonotypes and omits some of them. The data hold over 100,000 clones, with just under 90% observed a single time. Those with chemo-refractory metastatic non-small-cell lung cancer were treated with focal radiation combined with CTLA-4 blockade using ipilimumab. Sequencing used peripheral blood, obtained from a patient treated with radiotherapy plus ipilimumab. The rearrangement uses TRBV12-5 and TRBJ2-7; 11 bases agree with TRBD2. The clonotype was recovered from a human donor with non-small cell lung cancer that progressed on radiotherapy plus ipilimumab. CDR3: CASGLEPPLAGVTIPYEQYF. CDR3 in DNA: TGTGCTAGTGGTTTGGAGCCCCCACTAGCGGGAGTCACGATCCCCTACGAGCAGTACTTC.